A selection of T cell receptor beta chains follows, all from one sample in a study of blood T cells in healthy people across ages. TCRdb used MiXCR to reprocess the 5' RACE reads, holding one entry per CDR3 protein. In the table there are more than 700,000 distinct CDR3 sequences, 35% to 60% of which are singletons. Material for sequencing was blood. These receptors were taken from a man older than 75 in good health. The CDR3 runs from the conserved cysteine through the conserved F or W. Each record gives: D gene, J gene, V gene, clone size, CDR3 protein, CDR3 DNA. D genes are given only for firm matches. Clone sizes are given selectively: once, few, many, or a class where the clone is expanded.

d_gene: TRBD1
j_gene: TRBJ2-7
v_gene: TRBV12-3/TRBV12-4
abundance: NA
CDR3aa: CASSMTGTGGNYEQYF
CDR3nt: TGTGCCAGCAGTATGACCGGGACAGGGGGAAACTACGAGCAGTACTTC

d_gene: NA
j_gene: TRBJ2-4
v_gene: TRBV27
abundance: few
CDR3aa: CASSFDDKNIQYF
CDR3nt: TGTGCCAGCAGTTTCGACGACAAAAACATTCAGTACTTC

d_gene: TRBD2
j_gene: TRBJ2-1
v_gene: TRBV5-1
abundance: NA
CDR3aa: CASSPTGTSPTYNEQFF
CDR3nt: TGCGCCAGCAGCCCCACCGGGACTAGCCCGACCTACAATGAGCAGTTCTTC

d_gene: TRBD2
j_gene: TRBJ2-7
v_gene: TRBV27
abundance: few
CDR3aa: CASSSPGTSGRPYEQYF
CDR3nt: TGTGCCAGCAGTTCCCCCGGGACTAGCGGGAGGCCCTACGAGCAGTACTTC

d_gene: TRBD1
j_gene: TRBJ1-2
v_gene: TRBV20-1
abundance: NA
CDR3aa: CSARERTGARGYTF
CDR3nt: TGCAGTGCTAGAGAGCGGACAGGCGCAAGGGGCTACACCTTC

d_gene: TRBD2
j_gene: TRBJ2-7
v_gene: TRBV6-5
abundance: NA
CDR3aa: CASSDSGIGEQYF
CDR3nt: TGTGCCAGCAGTGACAGCGGGATAGGGGAGCAGTACTTC

d_gene: NA
j_gene: TRBJ2-1
v_gene: TRBV5-1
abundance: few
CDR3aa: CASSLVLDEQFF
CDR3nt: TGCGCCAGCAGCCTTGTCCTGGATGAGCAGTTCTTC

d_gene: TRBD2
j_gene: TRBJ2-3
v_gene: TRBV27
abundance: NA
CDR3aa: CASSLFGTSSADTQYF
CDR3nt: TGTGCCAGCAGTTTATTTGGGACTAGCTCTGCAGATACGCAGTATTTT

d_gene: TRBD1
j_gene: TRBJ1-1
v_gene: TRBV2
abundance: NA
CDR3aa: CARSTGVTEAFF
CDR3nt: TGTGCCAGGTCGACAGGGGTAACTGAAGCTTTCTTT

d_gene: TRBD1
j_gene: TRBJ1-4
v_gene: TRBV25-1
abundance: NA
CDR3aa: CASSDRGREKLFF
CDR3nt: TGTGCCAGCAGTGACAGGGGGCGCGAAAAACTGTTTTTT

d_gene: NA
j_gene: TRBJ2-7
v_gene: TRBV5-1
abundance: NA
CDR3aa: CASSSPSYNEQYF
CDR3nt: TGCGCCAGTTCATCTCCCTCCTACAATGAGCAGTACTTC

d_gene: NA
j_gene: TRBJ2-1
v_gene: TRBV5-6
abundance: NA
CDR3aa: CASSFTLTSYNEQFF
CDR3nt: TGTGCCAGCAGCTTCACCTTAACGTCCTACAATGAGCAGTTCTTC

d_gene: TRBD1
j_gene: TRBJ2-1
v_gene: TRBV12-3/TRBV12-4
abundance: NA
CDR3aa: CASSPDLTGVETQFF
CDR3nt: TGTGCCAGCAGTCCTGATCTGACAGGGGTGGAGACCCAGTTCTTC

d_gene: NA
j_gene: TRBJ2-7
v_gene: TRBV7-9
abundance: NA
CDR3aa: CASSLASGPDEQYF
CDR3nt: TGTGCCAGCAGCTTAGCTTCAGGGCCTGACGAGCAGTACTTC

d_gene: NA
j_gene: TRBJ2-1
v_gene: TRBV7-2
abundance: many
CDR3aa: CASSFAYNEQFF
CDR3nt: TGTGCCAGCAGCTTCGCATACAATGAGCAGTTCTTC

d_gene: NA
j_gene: TRBJ2-2
v_gene: TRBV4-1
abundance: NA
CDR3aa: CASSLQEHGELFF
CDR3nt: TGCGCCAGCAGCCTTCAGGAACACGGGGAGCTGTTTTTT

d_gene: NA
j_gene: TRBJ1-1
v_gene: TRBV29-1
abundance: NA
CDR3aa: CSGRGTERTEAFF
CDR3nt: TGCAGCGGCCGGGGCACCGAACGGACTGAAGCTTTCTTT

d_gene: NA
j_gene: TRBJ1-1
v_gene: TRBV6-6
abundance: NA
CDR3aa: CASSYAQESEAFF
CDR3nt: TGTGCCAGCAGTTACGCCCAGGAATCTGAAGCTTTCTTT

d_gene: NA
j_gene: TRBJ2-6
v_gene: TRBV5-1
abundance: NA
CDR3aa: CASSLDGGARVGANVLTF
CDR3nt: TGCGCCAGCAGCTTGGATGGGGGTGCAAGGGTTGGGGCCAACGTCCTGACTTTC

d_gene: TRBD1
j_gene: TRBJ2-1
v_gene: TRBV29-1
abundance: NA
CDR3aa: CSVGQGMGEQFF
CDR3nt: TGCAGCGTCGGACAGGGTATGGGTGAGCAGTTCTTC

d_gene: NA
j_gene: TRBJ1-4
v_gene: TRBV19
abundance: NA
CDR3aa: CASSINGREKLFF
CDR3nt: TGTGCCAGTAGTATCAACGGACGCGAAAAACTGTTTTTT

d_gene: TRBD1
j_gene: TRBJ1-2
v_gene: TRBV25-1
abundance: few
CDR3aa: CASSEPGTGGGYTF
CDR3nt: TGTGCCAGCAGTGAACCCGGGACAGGGGGTGGCTACACCTTC

d_gene: TRBD1
j_gene: TRBJ1-1
v_gene: TRBV7-2
abundance: NA
CDR3aa: CASRKITGASVAFF
CDR3nt: TGTGCCAGCAGAAAAATAACAGGGGCGTCTGTAGCTTTCTTT

d_gene: TRBD2
j_gene: TRBJ2-5
v_gene: TRBV4-2
abundance: many
CDR3aa: CASSQGLTGLAGAEETQYF
CDR3nt: TGTGCCAGCAGCCAAGGGTTGACGGGACTAGCGGGAGCCGAGGAGACCCAGTACTTC

d_gene: NA
j_gene: TRBJ2-7
v_gene: TRBV20-1
abundance: NA
CDR3aa: CSARAGPLGPEQYF
CDR3nt: TGCAGTGCTAGAGCGGGGCCACTAGGCCCCGAGCAGTACTTC

d_gene: NA
j_gene: TRBJ2-5
v_gene: TRBV10-3
abundance: many
CDR3aa: CAISEQLDQETQYF
CDR3nt: TGTGCCATCAGTGAGCAACTAGACCAAGAGACCCAGTACTTC

d_gene: NA
j_gene: TRBJ2-7
v_gene: TRBV7-2
abundance: NA
CDR3aa: CASSRLPGEEYEQYF
CDR3nt: TGTGCCAGCAGCCGCCTCCCGGGAGAAGAGTACGAGCAGTACTTC